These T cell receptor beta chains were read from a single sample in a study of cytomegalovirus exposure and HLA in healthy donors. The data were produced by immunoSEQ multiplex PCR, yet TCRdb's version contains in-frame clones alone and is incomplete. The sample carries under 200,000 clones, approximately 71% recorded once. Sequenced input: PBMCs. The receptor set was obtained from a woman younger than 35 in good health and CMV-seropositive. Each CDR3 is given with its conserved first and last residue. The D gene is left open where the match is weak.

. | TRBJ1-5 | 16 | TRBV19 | CATPQGIMDSNQPQHF
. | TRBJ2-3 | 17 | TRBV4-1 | CASSQDLYASSTDTQYF
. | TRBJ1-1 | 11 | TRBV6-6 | CASSYTGPAFF
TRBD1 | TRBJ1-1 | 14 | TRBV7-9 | CASSDRGMNTEAFF
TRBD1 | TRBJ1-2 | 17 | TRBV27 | CASSLVGTGRLTYGYTF
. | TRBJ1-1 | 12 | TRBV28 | CASSLISGLAFF
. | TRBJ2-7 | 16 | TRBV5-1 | CASSLGFRSQRDEQYF
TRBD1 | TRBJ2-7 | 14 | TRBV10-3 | CAISGRDRGYEQYF
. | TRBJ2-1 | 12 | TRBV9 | CASSVDGGQQFF
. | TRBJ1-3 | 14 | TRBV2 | CASDKQQSGNTIYF
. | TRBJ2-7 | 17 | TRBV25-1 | CASSHRIGMGGAYEQYF
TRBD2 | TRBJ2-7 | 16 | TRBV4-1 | CASSQDLTSGSYEQYF
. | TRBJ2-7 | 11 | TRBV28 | CASSFKGEQYF
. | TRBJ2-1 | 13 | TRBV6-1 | CASTTSSYNEQFF
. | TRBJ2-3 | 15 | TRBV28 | CASSFRGRWTDTQYF
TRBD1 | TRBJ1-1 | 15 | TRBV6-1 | CASSADRGLGTEAFF
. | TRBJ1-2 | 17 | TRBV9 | CASSSTRVARPNYGYTF
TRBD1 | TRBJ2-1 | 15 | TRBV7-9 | CASSSGQGARNEQFF
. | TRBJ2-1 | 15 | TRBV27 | CASRGSGRSYNEQFF
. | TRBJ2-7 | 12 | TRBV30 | CAWTGGPYEQYF
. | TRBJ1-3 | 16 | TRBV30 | CAWRFGGTVSGNTIYF
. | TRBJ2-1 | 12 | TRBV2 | CASSQGYNEQFF
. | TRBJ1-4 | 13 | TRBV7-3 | CASSRTEGEKLFF
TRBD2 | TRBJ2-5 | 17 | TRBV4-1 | CASSQDHKRGRQETQYF
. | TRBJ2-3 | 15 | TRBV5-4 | CASSSAAASRDTQYF
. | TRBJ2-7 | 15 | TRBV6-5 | CASRMGFGSSYEQYF
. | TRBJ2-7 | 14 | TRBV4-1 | CASSQQTVSYEQYF
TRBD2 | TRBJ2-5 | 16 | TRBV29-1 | CSVDGGVEMLQETQYF
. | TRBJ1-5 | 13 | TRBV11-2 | CASSLALYQPQHF
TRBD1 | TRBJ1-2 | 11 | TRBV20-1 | CSASGTDGYTF
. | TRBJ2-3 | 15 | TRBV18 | CASSPTRTETDTQYF
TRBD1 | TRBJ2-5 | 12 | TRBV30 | CAWSQGDGTQYF
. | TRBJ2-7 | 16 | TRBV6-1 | CASSEWFKDSSYEQYF
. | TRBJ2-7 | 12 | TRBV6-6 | CASSFQGAEQYF
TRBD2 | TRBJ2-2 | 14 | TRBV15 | CATRPGRVDGELFF
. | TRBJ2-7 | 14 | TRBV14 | CASSQTRGSYEQYF
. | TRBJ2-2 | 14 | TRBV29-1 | CSVEPASITGELFF
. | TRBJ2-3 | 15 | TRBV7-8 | CASSSTGISTDTQYF
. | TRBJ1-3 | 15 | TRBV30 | CAWTPRGPSGNTIYF
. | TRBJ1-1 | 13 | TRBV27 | CASSLHRNTEAFF
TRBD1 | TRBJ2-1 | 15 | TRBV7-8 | CASSFRDRPADEQFF
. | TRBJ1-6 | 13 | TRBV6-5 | CASSDRNNSPLHF
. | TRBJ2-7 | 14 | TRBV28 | CASSFGGRSYEQYF
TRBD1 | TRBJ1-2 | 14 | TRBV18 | CASSPLDRGRGYTF
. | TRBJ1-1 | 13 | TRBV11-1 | CASSLVRGSEAFF